This T cell receptor beta chain was obtained from a study of cytotoxic CD8 clonotypes in ibrutinib-treated CLL. Background on the study: The patient breakdown showed roughly 10 relapsed/refractory and some 16 treatment-naive cases, with fewer than 18 IGHV unmutated.

Method: immunoSEQ multiplex PCR; TCRdb's copy keeps in-frame clones and lacks some. The sample records around 76,000 clones, less than 90% being singletons. Whole-study results and caveats: The public clonotypes identified were infrequent and showed contraction or stability on treatment. Clonality, elevated at ibrutinib response, dropped back toward baseline at progression. Progressing and sustained-remission patients had different sampling times.

This clone appeared once. Its antigen remains unidentified. V dropped 4 bases and J dropped 3; count of bases not matched to a gene: 17. Germline V gene lookup returns CDR1 SGHVS and CDR2 FNYEAQ. The CDR3 is made up of 19 amino acids. V and J are TRBV7-6 and TRBJ1-3, with 8 bases lining up with TRBD1. This specimen consisted of PBMCs, obtained after 24 months of ibrutinib treatment. The receptor comes from a human donor with chronic lymphocytic leukemia. The CDR3 nucleotides read TGTGCCAGCAGCTCCCTCCCCGGTGGGCAGGGGGCTGGTGGAAACACCATATATTTT. Translated, it gives CASSSLPGGQGAGGNTIYF.